The T cell receptor (beta chain) described here comes from a study of T cell responses to AZD1222 COVID-19 vaccine. Regarding the study as a whole: The peak T cell response came first, and repertoires were sampled only after it. White British donors predominated, females outnumbered males, and clonal diversity was possibly underestimated. Once two AZD1222 doses were given, Spike-specific TCR breadth and depth went up.

CDR3 length: 17 residues. Looked up from germline, CDR1 is MDHEN and CDR2 is SYDVKM. The V segment lost 5 bases and the J segment 3 bases; nucleotides outside the gene matches: 11. Libraries were prepared by immunoSEQ multiplex PCR; TCRdb keeps only in-frame clonotypes and omits some of them. The sample contains 80,000 to 100,000 clones, approximately 83% of which appear only once. Concerning this clone: Its target is not known.

Second-dose recipients at about 4 or about 12 weeks were treated as one pooled group. The gene calls are TRBV28 and TRBJ1-5, with 9 bases identical to TRBD1. Here the sequenced sample was peripheral blood, taken 28 days after the second AZD1222 dose. The TCR originated in an adult who received the AZD1222 COVID-19 vaccine. CDR3 amino acids: CASSPPGTGIANQPQHF. DNA of the CDR3: TGTGCCAGCAGTCCACCCGGGACAGGGATTGCCAATCAGCCCCAGCATTTT.